One sample yielded the 22 T cell receptor beta chains listed below, sequenced in a study of T cells after yellow fever vaccination. TCRdb recomputed calls from the 5' RACE reads with MiXCR, one row per CDR3 protein. In the table there are around 530,000 distinct CDR3 sequences, roughly a sixth of which are singletons. This material consisted of PBMCs, taken about 5 days after the first yellow fever vaccination. These receptors were taken from a man younger than 30 who received the YFV17D yellow fever vaccine.

The chain recombines TRBV4-1 with TRBJ2-6; no reliable D call. V lost 5 bases and J 1 base, leaving 9 bases between the germline ends. In germline, CDR1 is MGHRA, CDR2 YSYEKL. The CDR3 totals 15 residues. The CDR3, as DNA: TGCGCCAGCAGCTCACGTACTTCTGGGGCCAACGTCCTGACTTTC. This codes for CASSSRTSGANVLTF.

The gene calls are TRBV5-4 and TRBJ2-2, with D possibly called TRBD1 or TRBD2 (5 bases each). Trimming removed 4 bases at V and 7 bases at J, with 17 bases between. Germline V lookup: CDR1 SGHNT, CDR2 YYREEE (reference sequence). The CDR3 runs 15 residues. CDR3 DNA: TGTGCCAGCAGCCTGCCCGGGACCCTCGGCGGGGAGCTGTTTTTT. The encoded protein is CASSLPGTLGGELFF. Together with reference TRBV5-4 and TRBJ2-2, the CDR3 gives the full variable domain: ETGVTQSPTHLIKTRGQQVTLRCSSQSGHNTVSWYQQALGQGPQFIFQYYREEENGRGNFPPRFSGLQFPNYSSELNVNALELDDSALYLCASSLPGTLGGELFFGEGSRLTVL.

The chain employs TRBV21-1 and TRBJ2-5; TRBD2, the table's D call, was not compared with the DNA. TRBV21-1 constitutes a pseudogene. The CDR3 covers 16 residues. The CDR3 reads CARRTSGGPPQETQYF. DNA for the CDR3: TGTGCCAGACGGACTAGCGGGGGCCCCCCACAAGAGACCCAGTACTTC.

V usage is TRBV25-1 and J usage is TRBJ1-4; no clear D gene. The CDR3 is 14 residues long. The germline CDR1 and CDR2 sequences are MGHDK and SYGVNS. V was cut by 4 bases and J by 7 bases, with 13 bases left in between. This chain's CDR3 is CASSASVGFEKLFF. The CDR3 DNA reads TGTGCCAGCAGTGCCAGCGTAGGGTTTGAAAAACTGTTTTTT.

The chain has TRBV13 and TRBJ2-3; tentative D call: TRBD2 (6 bases). The CDR3 is 17 residues long. Per germline, CDR1 PRHDT and CDR2 FYEKMQ (reference sequence). V dropped 1 base and J dropped 2 bases, with 16 bases sitting between them. The CDR3: CASSLDGGSEDTDTQYF. CDR3 in DNA: TGTGCCAGCAGCTTAGACGGGGGATCGGAAGACACAGATACGCAGTATTTT.

The gene calls are TRBV7-3 and TRBJ2-7, with D maybe TRBD2 (6 bases). The CDR3 loop spans 15 amino acids. Deletions cut 2 bases from V and 3 bases from J, with 14 bases between. From germline, CDR1 is SGHTA and CDR2 FQGTGA. This CDR3 reads CASSLYGGNSYEQYF. The CDR3 DNA reads TGTGCCAGCAGCTTATATGGGGGGAACAGCTACGAGCAGTACTTC.

This CDR3 is CASSQGTRPGQPQHF. CDR3 bases: TGCGCCAGCAGCCAGGGAACTCGACCGGGTCAGCCCCAGCATTTT. The chain is built from TRBV4-1 and TRBJ1-5; D unresolved. The CDR3 has 15 amino acids. CDR1 and CDR2 (germline): MGHRA, YSYEKL. Between the trimmed V and J ends, which lost 3 bases and 6 bases, there was a span of 15 bases.

The V gene is TRBV3-1, the J gene TRBJ2-2; D remains unclear. This CDR3 has 15 amino acids. The V gene's germline CDR1 is LGHDT and CDR2 YNNKEL (reference sequence). Trimming stripped 3 bases from V and 2 bases from J, with 10 bases between. DNA of the CDR3: TGTGCCAGCAGCCACATTAACACAAACACCGGGGAGCTGTTTTTT. Protein: CASSHINTNTGELFF.

The chain links TRBV6-6 to TRBJ1-2; the D is unclear. CDR3 length equals 11 residues. Germline V CDR1 and CDR2: MNHNY, SVGAGI (reference sequence). Between the trimmed V and J ends, which lost 6 bases and 8 bases, there was a span of 10 bases. The CDR3 loop reads CASRATGGYTF. CDR3 sequence (DNA): TGTGCCAGCAGGGCAACCGGCGGCTACACCTTC.

This clonotype is medium-sized (0.01 to 0.1%) by share. The V gene is TRBV5-1, the J gene TRBJ2-3; 9 nucleotides agree with TRBD1. Germline CDR1 SGHRS, CDR2 YFSETQ. J was trimmed by 3 bases and V by 1 base; bases with no gene match: 3. The CDR3 is 15 residues long. The CDR3 sequence is CASSLMDRGTDTQYF. CDR3 DNA: TGCGCCAGCAGCTTGATGGACAGGGGAACAGATACGCAGTATTTT. Based on the CDR3 plus reference TRBV5-1 and TRBJ2-3, the full variable domain is KAGVTQTPRYLIKTRGQQVTLSCSPISGHRSVSWYQQTPGQGLQFLFEYFSETQRNKGNFPGRFSGRQFSNSRSEMNVSTLELGDSALYLCASSLMDRGTDTQYFGPGTRLTVL.

This clonotype was found a few times. The chain combines TRBV20-1 with TRBJ2-7; tentative D call: TRBD2 (5 bases). The CDR3 totals 13 residues. Trimming shortened V by 5 bases and J by 2 bases, and 13 bases separated the two germline ends. CDR1 is DFQATT, CDR2 SNEGSKA, per germline (reference sequence). CDR3 DNA: TGCAGTGCTGAGCCGGGGTCCACCTACGAGCAGTACTTC. It yields the protein CSAEPGSTYEQYF.

This clonotype was observed a few times. This chain joins TRBV5-1 and TRBJ1-4; D gene unclear. This CDR3 region has 15 residues. Germline CDR1 reads SGHRS; CDR2 reads YFSETQ. Trimming stripped 0 bases from V and 3 bases from J, with 9 bases between. CDR3 amino acids: CASSLDKKPNEKLFF. CDR3 coding DNA: TGCGCCAGCAGCTTGGATAAAAAACCTAATGAAAAACTGTTTTTT.

The chain combines TRBV6-4 with TRBJ2-2; perhaps D is TRBD1 or TRBD2 (5 bases each). The V and J ends lost 0 bases and 4 bases respectively, with 12 bases between them. Per the germline V gene, CDR1 is MRHNA and CDR2 is SNTAGT. The CDR3 contains 16 residues. The CDR3 DNA follows: TGTGCCAGCAGTGACTCCGGGACCGAAGTCACCGGGGAGCTGTTTTTT. Translated: CASSDSGTEVTGELFF.

This rearrangement joins TRBV24-1 to TRBJ1-5, with unresolved D. This CDR3 has 13 amino acids. Germline V lookup: CDR1 KGHDR, CDR2 SFDVKD. Trimming shortened V by 3 bases and J by 4 bases, and 6 bases separated the two germline ends. The CDR3: CATSDHWNQPQHF. The CDR3 nucleotides read TGTGCCACCAGTGATCACTGGAATCAGCCCCAGCATTTT.

This clonotype was recorded a few times. This chain uses TRBV25-1 with TRBJ1-1; perhaps TRBD1 as D (5 bases). CDR3 length: 11 amino acids. V lost 8 bases to trimming and J lost 2 bases, with 6 bases between them. Germline V gives CDR1 MGHDK, CDR2 SYGVNS. CDR3 residues: CASGGNTEAFF. The CDR3 bases are TGTGCCAGCGGGGGTAACACTGAAGCTTTCTTT.

This clonotype has just one count. CDR3 loop: CASSQGSPGGFGYTF. CDR3 bases: TGTGCCAGCAGCCAGGGGTCGCCAGGGGGCTTTGGCTACACCTTC. The J gene is TRBJ1-2, the V gene TRBV7-9, with 8 bases lining up with TRBD1. CDR3 length: 15 residues. With V trimmed by 5 bases and J by 7 bases, 12 bases remained unmatched. Germline CDR1 is SEHNR and CDR2 is FQNEAQ (reference sequence).

In this sample, this clonotype turned up many times. V usage is TRBV5-6 and J usage is TRBJ2-7, with 7 bases aligning to TRBD1. The CDR3 contains 14 residues. Unmatched junction bases numbered 6, after V lost 4 bases and J lost 2 bases. Germline assignment: CDR1 SGHDT and CDR2 YYEEEE. As DNA, the CDR3 is TGTGCCAGCAGCGGCATGGACAGGACCTACGAGCAGTACGTC. Residues: CASSGMDRTYEQYV.

Many counts were recorded for this clonotype. The V and J genes are TRBV7-3 and TRBJ2-2; 7 bases map to TRBD1. After removal of 3 bases from V and 6 bases from J, the junction contained 7 bases not matched to a gene. CDR1 and CDR2 from the germline V gene are SGHTA and FQGTGA. The CDR3 contains 15 residues. CDR3 bases: TGTGCCAGCAGCTTTGCTGGGCAGGGGGCCGGGGAGCTGTTTTTT. It specifies CASSFAGQGAGELFF.

There are a few counts of this clonotype. The rearrangement joins TRBV6-1 to TRBJ1-3, with 10 positions matching TRBD1. The germline V gene has CDR1 MNHNS and CDR2 SASEGT. There are 15 residues in the CDR3. V gave up 1 base and J gave up 4 bases; unmatched junction bases: 1. The CDR3 protein is CASSEGTGGGNTIYF. As DNA, the CDR3 is TGTGCCAGCAGTGAAGGGACAGGGGGGGGAAACACCATATATTTT.

This clonotype appeared many times. The chain employs TRBV5-1 and TRBJ2-1, with a tentative D call TRBD2 (5 bases). This CDR3 is built from 14 residues. Per germline, CDR1 SGHRS and CDR2 YFSETQ. With 2 bases removed from V and 2 bases from J, the gap between germline ends came to 8 bases. The CDR3: CASSFGETYNEQFF. As DNA, the CDR3 is TGCGCCAGCAGCTTTGGGGAGACCTACAATGAGCAGTTCTTC.

The table lists this clonotype with a few counts. CDR3 sequence (DNA): TGTGCCGCCGGGACAGAGAATTCACCCCTCCACTTT. Translation gives CAAGTENSPLHF. This chain links TRBV7-9 with TRBJ1-6; TRBD1 aligns across 7 bases. From germline, CDR1 is SEHNR and CDR2 FQNEAQ (reference sequence). The CDR3 runs to 12 residues. After removal of 11 bases from V and 7 bases from J, the junction contained 5 bases not matched to a gene. Full variable domain (rest looked up from reference TRBV7-9 and TRBJ1-6): DTGVSQNPRHKITKRGQNVTFRCDPISEHNRLYWYRQTLGQGPEFLTYFQNEAQLEKSRLLSDRFSAERPKGSFSTLEIQRTEQGDSAMYLCAAGTENSPLHFGNGTRLTVT.

This clonotype has just a few counts. V usage is TRBV9 and J usage is TRBJ1-2; 11 bases align to TRBD1. V lost 10 bases and J lost 1; bases outside the gene matches: 12. CDR3 length: 16 residues. Germline CDR1 reads SGDLS; CDR2 reads YYNGEE. The CDR3 protein is CASHRTGGGSNYGYTF. The CDR3 DNA is TGTGCCTCCCACCGGACAGGGGGCGGTAGTAACTATGGCTACACCTTC. The variable domain in full, with the rest retrieved from reference TRBV9 and TRBJ1-2, is DSGVTQTPKHLITATGQRVTLRCSPRSGDLSVYWYQQSLDQGLQFLIQYYNGEERAKGNILERFSAQQFPDLHSELNLSSLELGDSALYFCASHRTGGGSNYGYTFGSGTRLTVV.